The next 29 T cell receptor beta chains were all read from a single sample in a study of T cell changes during pregnancy in multiple sclerosis. This table comes from immunoSEQ multiplex PCR, and its TCRdb copy is limited to in-frame clones, with some not included. The sample lists 45,000 to 55,000 clones; 88% were seen once. The input for sequencing was CD4+ T cells from peripheral blood mononuclear cells, taken in the second trimester of pregnancy. These TCRs come from a female donor with multiple sclerosis, enrolled in a pregnancy study.

This clone was found once. V and J are TRBV6-5 and TRBJ1-5; D is perhaps TRBD1 (5 bases). V was shortened by 6 bases and J by 3 bases, with 12 bases between the two germline ends. CDR1 is MNHEY, CDR2 SVGAGI, per germline. This CDR3 is built from 14 residues. CDR3 bases: TGTGCCAGCAGCCCCGCGGGGCACAATCAGCCCCAGCATTTT. It translates to CASSPAGHNQPQHF.

The V call is TRBV5-1, the J call TRBJ1-1; D unresolved. There are 11 residues in the CDR3. V lost 6 bases and J lost 3, with 6 bases in between. Per germline, CDR1 SGHRS and CDR2 YFSETQ. DNA for the CDR3: TGCGCCAGCATAGGAGACACTGAAGCTTTCTTT. Translation: CASIGDTEAFF.

CDR3 DNA: TGTGCCAGCAGCGTTCAGGGCTTGGGGGAGACCCAGTACTTC. It specifies CASSVQGLGETQYF. This chain uses TRBV9 with TRBJ2-5; D is perhaps TRBD1 (5 bases). The CDR3 covers 14 residues. From germline, CDR1 is SGDLS and CDR2 YYNGEE. V shed 2 bases and J shed 5 bases, with 13 bases lying between them. Supplemented by reference TRBV9 and TRBJ2-5, the full variable domain reads DSGVTQTPKHLITATGQRVTLRCSPRSGDLSVYWYQQSLDQGLQFLIQYYNGEERAKGNILERFSAQQFPDLHSELNLSSLELGDSALYFCASSVQGLGETQYFGPGTRLLVL.

This clone was counted once. At one of its ends the junction is not consistent with the germline gene, which may arise from a read error. This rearrangement joins TRBV5-1 to TRBJ2-2; the match to TRBD2 covers 10 bases. CDR1 is SGHRS and CDR2 is YFSETQ in the germline V gene. CDR3 length equals 16 residues. The CDR3 nucleotides are TGCGCCAGCAGCCCACTAACTAGCGGGAACGCCGGGGAGCTGTTTTTT. Amino acids: CASSPLTSGNAGELFF.

This chain connects TRBV9 to TRBJ2-1; 7 bases agree with TRBD2. Looked up from germline, CDR1 is SGDLS and CDR2 is YYNGEE. Trimming at V came to 2 bases and at J to 9 bases, leaving 11 bases not matched to a gene. The CDR3 is made up of 15 amino acids. The CDR3 DNA reads as TGTGCCAGCAGCGTCTCTAGCGCGGGGGAGATTGAGCAGTTCTTC. Translation: CASSVSSAGEIEQFF.

The V gene is TRBV18, the J gene TRBJ2-2; D is possibly TRBD2 (6 bases). Trimming took off 3 bases at V and 3 bases at J, with 11 bases between the two ends. Germline V CDR1 and CDR2: KGHSH, LQKENI. The CDR3 contains 15 residues. The CDR3 region has the DNA TGTGCCAGCTCACCGGGACTTGACTACACCGGGGAGCTGTTTTTT. It specifies CASSPGLDYTGELFF.

This chain uses TRBV30 with TRBJ2-3; 11 bases line up with TRBD2. Germline V gene data show CDR1 as GTSNPN and CDR2 as SVGIG (reference sequence). V lost 7 bases to trimming and J lost 4 bases; unmatched junction nucleotides: 4. The CDR3 runs 13 residues. The DNA of the CDR3 is TGTGCCTCAACTAGCGGGAGTTCAGATACGCAGTATTTT. It is translated as CASTSGSSDTQYF.

This clone was seen just once. The V call is TRBV2, the J call TRBJ2-5; 10 positions agree with TRBD2. The J call is doubtful: the DNA matches TRBJ2-7 better. This CDR3 contains 14 residues. The germline V gene has CDR1 SNHLY and CDR2 FYNNEI. CDR3 DNA: TGTGCCAGCAGGAGCGGGAGGGGCGGCTACGAGCAGTACTTC. This encodes CASRSGRGGYEQYF.

The chain employs TRBV5-1 and TRBJ1-2; TRBD1 aligns across 9 bases. The CDR3 is 17 residues long. Germline V CDR1 and CDR2: SGHRS, YFSETQ. Trimming cost V 3 bases and J 4 bases; bases outside gene matches: 13. CDR3 bases: TGCGCCAGCAGCTCCCTAACAGGGGGCTCCCCCGGCTATGGCTACACCTTC. Translation gives CASSSLTGGSPGYGYTF.

This clone was recorded once. The V gene is TRBV27, the J gene TRBJ1-2; TRBD1 matches 9 bases. The CDR3 consists of 16 residues. Germline V gives CDR1 MNHEY, CDR2 SMNVEV (reference sequence). J was trimmed by 4 bases and V by 5 bases; bases with no gene match: 11. In nucleotides, the CDR3 is TGTGCCAGCAGTCACCGCTGGACAGGGGAGATCTATGGCTACACCTTC. This translates into CASSHRWTGEIYGYTF.

V usage is TRBV9 and J usage is TRBJ1-5; possibly TRBD1 for D (5 bases). V was cut by 4 bases and J by 5 bases, with 10 bases left in between. Germline loops: CDR1 SGDLS, CDR2 YYNGEE. CDR3 size: 13 residues. The CDR3 sequence is CASSRDSDQPQHF. CDR3 DNA sequence: TGTGCCAGCAGCCGTGACAGTGATCAGCCCCAGCATTTT.

This clone showed up just once. This rearrangement joins TRBV19 to TRBJ2-3; TRBD1 matches 7 bases. V lost 2 bases and J lost 4; bases outside the gene matches: 0. Germline assignment: CDR1 LNHDA and CDR2 SQIVND (reference sequence). The CDR3 spans 13 residues. The CDR3 DNA is TGTGCCAGTAGTATAACAGGGGCAGATACGCAGTATTTT. The encoded protein is CASSITGADTQYF. The whole variable domain, remainder taken from reference TRBV19 and TRBJ2-3, is DGGITQSPKYLFRKEGQNVTLSCEQNLNHDAMYWYRQDPGQGLRLIYYSQIVNDFQKGDIAEGYSVSREKKESFPLTVTSAQKNPTAFYLCASSITGADTQYFGPGTRLTVL.

V and J are TRBV6-1 and TRBJ1-5, with 9 nucleotides matching TRBD1. The V gene end was trimmed by 7 bases and the J gene end by 3 bases; junction bases not matched to a gene: 4. The CDR3 runs 14 residues. Germline V gene data show CDR1 as MNHNS and CDR2 as SASEGT. The CDR3 bases are TGTGCCAGCACTTGGGACAGGGCCAATCAGCCCCAGCATTTT. Translating it yields CASTWDRANQPQHF.

This sequence joins TRBV30 and TRBJ2-7; 9 positions agree with TRBD1. The V gene end was trimmed by 6 bases and the J gene end by 1 base; junction bases not matched to a gene: 7. Germline assignment: CDR1 GTSNPN and CDR2 SVGIG (reference sequence). The CDR3 length is 14 residues. The CDR3 region is CACRRTGESYEQYF. For the CDR3, the DNA is TGTGCCTGCAGGAGGACAGGGGAATCCTACGAGCAGTACTTC.

This rearrangement joins TRBV27 to TRBJ1-2, with D perhaps matching TRBD1 (5 bases). This CDR3 has 14 amino acids. V lost 4 bases and J lost 8, with 17 bases in between. Germline CDR1 and CDR2: MNHEY and SMNVEV (reference sequence). The CDR3 loop reads CASSYGGTPGGYTF. The CDR3 DNA follows: TGTGCCAGCAGTTATGGGGGGACGCCTGGCGGCTACACCTTC.

This clone was seen once. The chain has TRBV5-4 and TRBJ2-1; 10 nucleotides align to TRBD2. CDR3 length equals 17 residues. V gave up 4 bases and J gave up 1 base; unmatched junction bases: 8. Germline values: CDR1 SGHNT, CDR2 YYREEE (reference sequence). This chain's CDR3 is CASSDPKRGGSYNEQFF. As DNA, the CDR3 is TGTGCCAGCAGCGATCCAAAGCGGGGGGGGTCCTACAATGAGCAGTTCTTC.

The rearrangement joins TRBV7-2 to TRBJ1-2, with D possibly TRBD1 on 6 matching bases. The V end lost 1 base, the J end lost 3 bases, and 12 bases lay between the germline ends. CDR1 and CDR2 (germline): SGHTA, FQGNSA. The CDR3 covers 15 residues. The CDR3 loop reads CASSLDQGRDYGYTF. CDR3 DNA: TGTGCCAGCAGCTTAGATCAGGGGCGGGACTATGGCTACACCTTC.

V is TRBV12-5 and J is TRBJ2-1; the match to TRBD1 covers 9 bases. The trim removed 6 bases at V and 2 bases at J, leaving 2 bases unmatched. The CDR3 length is 14 residues. Germline V gene data show CDR1 as LGHNT and CDR2 as FRNRAP. The CDR3 is CASGRDRAYNEQFF. In DNA, the CDR3 is TGTGCTAGTGGGAGGGACAGGGCCTACAATGAGCAGTTCTTC.

V and J are TRBV6-4 and TRBJ2-3, with 7 bases aligning to TRBD2. V lost 3 bases to trimming and J lost 3 bases; unmatched junction nucleotides: 0. This CDR3 spans 13 amino acids. The V gene's germline CDR1 is MRHNA and CDR2 SNTAGT. CDR3 nucleotides: TGTGCCAGCAGTGAGCGGGAGACAGATACGCAGTATTTT. Translating it yields CASSERETDTQYF.

This clone appeared a single time. The rearrangement links TRBV11-1 to TRBJ2-7; 11 positions match TRBD2. Trimming cost V 2 bases and J 2 bases; bases outside gene matches: 2. This CDR3 comprises 15 residues. Per the germline V gene, CDR1 is SGHAT and CDR2 is FQDESV (reference sequence). In DNA, the CDR3 is TGTGCCAGCAGCTTACTGACTAGCGGGGCCTACGAGCAGTACTTC. Its protein is CASSLLTSGAYEQYF.

The sample holds a few counts of this clone. The rearrangement uses TRBV11-2 and TRBJ1-2; tentative D call: TRBD1 (6 bases). Deletions cut 5 bases from V and 2 bases from J, with 9 bases between. Per germline, CDR1 SGHAT and CDR2 FQNNGV. This CDR3 is built from 13 residues. CDR3 bases: TGTGCCAGCAGCCCGGGACAAAACTATGGCTACACCTTC. Residues: CASSPGQNYGYTF.

This clone appeared once. The gene calls are TRBV7-3 and TRBJ2-3; 8 bases are a match to TRBD2. Germline V lookup: CDR1 SGHTA, CDR2 FQGTGA. The junction had 10 bases not matched to a gene; V was cut back by 5 bases and J by 0 bases. The CDR3 is made up of 17 amino acids. The chain's CDR3 is CASSPIAGPPSTDTQYF. The CDR3, as DNA: TGTGCCAGCAGCCCCATAGCGGGACCTCCAAGCACAGATACGCAGTATTTT.

The CDR3 loop reads CASSEVGLAGKETQYF. CDR3 DNA: TGTGCCAGCAGTGAAGTAGGCCTAGCGGGAAAGGAGACCCAGTACTTC. The gene calls are TRBV6-1 and TRBJ2-5; 9 bases map to TRBD2. The V gene's germline CDR1 is MNHNS and CDR2 SASEGT. The CDR3 covers 16 residues. J was trimmed by 5 bases and V by 1 base; bases with no gene match: 8.

This chain connects TRBV6-1 to TRBJ1-5; 7 bases agree with TRBD1. The germline V gene has CDR1 MNHNS and CDR2 SASEGT. V lost 6 bases to trimming and J lost 6 bases; unmatched junction nucleotides: 11. The CDR3 loop spans 15 amino acids. CDR3 bases: TGTGCCAGCAGCGGGAAACAGGGGCCGGTTCAGCCCCAGCATTTT. The encoded protein is CASSGKQGPVQPQHF.

Only one count was recorded for this clone. The chain has TRBV6-6 and TRBJ2-7; 7 bases are shared with TRBD2. The CDR3 totals 16 residues. Germline V gene sequence: CDR1 MNHNY, CDR2 SVGAGI (reference sequence). V shed 0 bases and J 4 bases; nucleotides not matched to a gene: 9. Here the CDR3 reads CASSYSRLAVGYEQYF. For the CDR3, the DNA is TGTGCCAGCAGTTACTCGAGGCTAGCGGTGGGTTACGAGCAGTACTTC.

The V call is TRBV7-2, the J call TRBJ2-7, with 9 bases that match TRBD2. J gave up 0 bases and V 3 bases, and 6 bases lay outside the gene matches. Germline assignment: CDR1 SGHTA and CDR2 FQGNSA. The CDR3 contains 16 residues. The CDR3 DNA reads as TGTGCCAGCAGCTTCCTGCGACTAGCGGACTCCTACGAGCAGTACTTC. Translating it yields CASSFLRLADSYEQYF.

The chain recombines TRBV6-1 with TRBJ2-1, with 8 nucleotides matching TRBD2. Germline-derived CDR1 and CDR2 are MNHNS and SASEGT. The CDR3 has 15 residues. V lost 7 bases and J lost 7; bases outside the gene matches: 12. The CDR3 DNA reads as TGTGCCAGCACCCCAAGGTGGCGGGAGGATAATGAGCAGTTCTTC. Translation: CASTPRWREDNEQFF.

This chain connects TRBV7-9 to TRBJ2-1; no definite D call. The germline gives CDR1 SEHNR, CDR2 FQNEAQ (reference sequence). Trimming pared 5 bases from V and 6 bases from J, leaving 2 bases between. The length of the CDR3 is 10 residues. The CDR3: CASSRNEQFF. As DNA, the CDR3 is TGTGCCAGCAGCCGCAATGAGCAGTTCTTC. The full variable domain, its missing parts supplied by reference TRBV7-9 and TRBJ2-1, is DTGVSQNPRHKITKRGQNVTFRCDPISEHNRLYWYRQTLGQGPEFLTYFQNEAQLEKSRLLSDRFSAERPKGSFSTLEIQRTEQGDSAMYLCASSRNEQFFGPGTRLTVL.

This rearrangement joins TRBV7-2 to TRBJ2-7; the match to TRBD1 covers 7 bases. V lost 5 bases and J lost 3; bases outside the gene matches: 10. Germline lookup yields CDR1 SGHTA and CDR2 FQGNSA. The CDR3 spans 15 residues. CDR3 region: CASSATGTEHYEQYF. The CDR3 nucleotides are TGTGCCAGCAGCGCGACCGGGACAGAACACTACGAGCAGTACTTC.